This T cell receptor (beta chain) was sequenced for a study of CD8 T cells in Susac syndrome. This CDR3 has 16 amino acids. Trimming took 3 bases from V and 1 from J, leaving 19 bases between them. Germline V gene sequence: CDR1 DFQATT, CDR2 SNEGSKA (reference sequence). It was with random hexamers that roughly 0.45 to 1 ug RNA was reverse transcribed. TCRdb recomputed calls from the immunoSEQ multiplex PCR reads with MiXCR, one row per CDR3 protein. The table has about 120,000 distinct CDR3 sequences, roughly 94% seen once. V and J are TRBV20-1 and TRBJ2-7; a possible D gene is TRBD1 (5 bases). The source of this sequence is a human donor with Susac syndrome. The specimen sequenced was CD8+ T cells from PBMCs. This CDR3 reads CSASPGRLKESYEQYF. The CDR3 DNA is TGCAGTGCTAGCCCAGGGCGTTTAAAGGAATCCTACGAGCAGTACTTC.